The 26 T cell receptor beta chains in this list originate from one sample, sequenced in a study of blood T cell repertoires in COVID-19. Here immunoSEQ multiplex PCR was the method, and the copy in TCRdb shows in-frame clones only, minus some. Seen here are about 130,000 clones, roughly 80% observed once, and the top ten hold over 15%. The specimen was peripheral blood. The receptors were gathered from a woman aged 45-59 years with acute or convalescent COVID-19.

This rearrangement joins TRBV4-1 to TRBJ1-1, with D tentatively TRBD1 (6 bases). The CDR3 is 13 residues long. In germline, CDR1 is MGHRA, CDR2 YSYEKL. V was trimmed by 4 bases and J by 9 bases, leaving 15 bases between them. CDR3 region: CASSPIGGVKAFF. The CDR3 coding sequence is TGCGCCAGCAGCCCCATAGGGGGGGTAAAAGCTTTCTTT.

The chain employs TRBV2 and TRBJ1-4, with 8 bases matching TRBD1. Germline trimming cut 6 bases from V and 7 bases from J; bases unmatched to any gene: 7. From germline, CDR1 is SNHLY and CDR2 FYNNEI. The CDR3 length is 14 residues. CDR3 nucleotide sequence: TGTGCCAGCAGCGAAAACGGACAGGGTGAAAAACTGTTTTTT. It is translated as CASSENGQGEKLFF. The full variable domain, rest sourced from reference TRBV2 and TRBJ1-4, is EPEVTQTPSHQVTQMGQEVILRCVPISNHLYFYWYRQILGQKVEFLVSFYNNEISEKSEIFDDQFSVERPDGSNFTLKIRSTKLEDSAMYFCASSENGQGEKLFFGSGTQLSVL.

This chain links TRBV4-2 with TRBJ1-3; D is unclear. This CDR3 is built from 14 residues. Germline V gene lookup returns CDR1 LGHNA and CDR2 YNFKEQ. Trimming left V 4 bases short and J 0 bases short, with 7 bases between. CDR3 sequence (DNA): TGTGCCAGCAGCCCTACCGGCTCTGGAAACACCATATATTTT. Translating it yields CASSPTGSGNTIYF.

V and J are TRBV7-2 and TRBJ1-4, with 10 bases fitting TRBD1. CDR3 length: 15 amino acids. CDR1 and CDR2 from the germline V gene are SGHTA and FQGNSA. The ends lost 5 bases at V and 7 bases at J; junction bases unmatched: 7. The DNA of the CDR3 is TGTGCCAGCAGCCCACAGGGGACAGGGGTTGAAAAACTGTTTTTT. It translates to CASSPQGTGVEKLFF.

V gene TRBV15 combines with J gene TRBJ2-6, with no clear D. The CDR3 extends over 18 amino acids. V lost 2 bases to trimming and J lost 0 bases, with 14 bases between them. Germline V gene lookup returns CDR1 LNHNV and CDR2 YYDKDF (reference sequence). The CDR3: CATSRNPLSGSGANVLTF. CDR3 DNA sequence: TGTGCCACCAGCAGAAACCCACTGTCGGGCTCTGGGGCCAACGTCCTGACTTTC.

This clone appeared once. V is TRBV6-1 and J is TRBJ1-3, with D tentatively TRBD1 (5 bases). The CDR3 consists of 16 residues. From germline, CDR1 is MNHNS and CDR2 SASEGT. Trimming took 1 base from V and 4 from J, leaving 14 bases between them. CDR3 nucleotides: TGTGCCAGCAGTGAAGATGGGGGGTGGAGGGGAAACACCATATATTTT. It specifies CASSEDGGWRGNTIYF.

The chain carries TRBV29-1 and TRBJ1-2; weak D call: TRBD1 (5 bases). The CDR3 length is 11 residues. V lost 3 bases and J lost 8, with 10 bases in between. CDR1 and CDR2 (germline): SQVTM, ANQGSEA. CDR3 in DNA: TGCAGCGTTGAGGGGGGAGCGGGCTACACCTTC. This gives the protein CSVEGGAGYTF. The whole variable domain, remainder taken from reference TRBV29-1 and TRBJ1-2, is SAVISQKPSRDICQRGTSLTIQCQVDSQVTMMFWYRQQPGQSLTLIATANQGSEATYESGFVIDKFPISRPNLTFSTLTVSNMSPEDSSIYLCSVEGGAGYTFGSGTRLTVV.

This sequence joins TRBV12-5 and TRBJ2-2; 7 bases are shared with TRBD1. Germline V gene data show CDR1 as LGHNT and CDR2 as FRNRAP. With V trimmed by 2 bases and J by 4 bases, 4 bases remained unmatched. This CDR3 has 15 residues. The CDR3, as DNA: TGTGCTAGTGGTTTGTACAGACAGGGCACCGGGGAGCTGTTTTTT. This sequence encodes CASGLYRQGTGELFF.

This sequence joins TRBV27 and TRBJ2-3; D is undetermined. V dropped 5 bases and J dropped 2 bases, with 14 bases sitting between them. The CDR3 covers 15 residues. Per the germline V gene, CDR1 is MNHEY and CDR2 is SMNVEV (reference sequence). The CDR3 protein is CASSTTQTNTDTQYF. The CDR3, as DNA: TGTGCCAGCAGTACGACACAGACGAACACAGATACGCAGTATTTT.

This clone was counted between two and nine times. The genes are TRBV6-6 and TRBJ1-5, with D possibly TRBD1 on 6 matching bases. CDR1 MNHNY and CDR2 SVGAGI come from the germline V gene (reference sequence). V lost 7 bases and J 5 bases, leaving 18 bases between the germline ends. The CDR3 extends over 15 amino acids. This chain's CDR3 is CASTNGGAGDQPQHF. In DNA, the CDR3 is TGTGCCAGCACCAACGGGGGGGCCGGAGATCAGCCCCAGCATTTT.

The CDR3 sequence is CASETGAGGNTEAFF. DNA for the CDR3: TGCGCCAGCGAGACAGGGGCCGGGGGGAACACTGAAGCTTTCTTT. The chain carries TRBV5-1 and TRBJ1-1; 8 nucleotides line up with TRBD1. Germline assignment: CDR1 SGHRS and CDR2 YFSETQ. The CDR3 spans 15 residues. The V and J ends lost 7 bases and 1 base, in that order; junction bases with no gene match: 9.

This clone has a handful of counts. V usage is TRBV6-6 and J usage is TRBJ1-1; D remains ambiguous. V lost 7 bases, J lost 7 bases, and 19 bases lay in between. In germline, CDR1 is MNHNY, CDR2 SVGAGI (reference sequence). The CDR3 runs 14 residues. The CDR3 spells CASNLEAGGVEAFF. The DNA for the CDR3 is TGTGCCAGCAACCTGGAGGCTGGCGGGGTTGAAGCTTTCTTT.

The CDR3 loop is CASSSQGRYEQYF. CDR3 sequence (DNA): TGTGCCAGCAGTTCACAGGGGCGGTACGAGCAGTACTTC. The chain links TRBV12-3 or TRBV12-4 to TRBJ2-7, with 7 bases identical to TRBD1. The CDR3 loop spans 13 amino acids. V was clipped by 4 bases and J by 4 bases; unmatched bases: 4.

The genes are TRBV3-1 (or the pseudogene TRBV3-2) and TRBJ2-3, with TRBD2 matching over 10 bases. Looked up from germline, CDR1 is LGHDT and CDR2 is YNNKEL (reference sequence). This CDR3 comprises 14 residues. V lost 9 bases, J lost 2 bases, and 5 bases stayed unmatched. The CDR3 DNA sequence: TGTGCCAGTCAAGCGGGGGGGCCCACAGATACGCAGTATTTT. Translation gives CASQAGGPTDTQYF.

In this sample, this clone turned up a few times. This chain joins TRBV20-1 and TRBJ2-3; D uncertain. V lost 3 bases and J 6 bases, leaving 7 bases between the germline ends. Germline CDR1 reads DFQATT; CDR2 reads SNEGSKA (reference sequence). The CDR3 contains 11 residues. The CDR3: CSARFVDTQYF. As DNA, the CDR3 is TGCAGTGCTAGGTTCGTGGATACGCAGTATTTT.

J is TRBJ2-7 and V is TRBV11-2; D perhaps matches TRBD1 (5 bases). V was cut by 5 bases and J by 2 bases, with 16 bases left in between. The V gene's germline CDR1 is SGHAT and CDR2 FQNNGV. This CDR3 region has 15 residues. CDR3 sequence: CASSPKQTATYEQYF. CDR3 bases: TGTGCCAGCAGCCCAAAACAGACAGCTACCTACGAGCAGTACTTC.

CDR3 DNA sequence: TGTGCCAGCAGAAATGGGGGACAGGGCGTTGACTACACCTTC. It codes for CASRNGGQGVDYTF. V gene TRBV28 combines with J gene TRBJ1-2; TRBD1 matches 9 bases. This CDR3 has 14 residues. V shed 6 bases and J 10 bases; nucleotides not matched to a gene: 12. Per the germline V gene, CDR1 is MDHEN and CDR2 is SYDVKM.

This sequence joins TRBV9 and TRBJ1-1; 10 nucleotides match TRBD1. The J segment lost 5 bases and the V segment lost 5 bases, leaving 6 bases of the junction unmatched. Germline CDR1 SGDLS, CDR2 YYNGEE. This CDR3 contains 14 residues. CDR3 DNA: TGTGCCAGCAGGGCCGGACAGGGGGGAACTGAAGCTTTCTTT. As protein: CASRAGQGGTEAFF.

The genes are TRBV27 and TRBJ1-6; TRBD1 aligns across 9 bases. V lost 6 bases, J lost 4 bases, and 19 bases stayed unmatched. The CDR3 is 20 residues long. Germline V gene sequence: CDR1 MNHEY, CDR2 SMNVEV (reference sequence). The CDR3 loop is CASSRLPGQGSGTYNSPLHF. CDR3 nucleotides: TGTGCCAGCAGCCGCCTCCCGGGACAGGGTAGCGGGACATATAATTCACCCCTCCACTTT.

This clone has at least ten counts. The CDR3 spells CATSRVGQGLKTFF. In nucleotides, the CDR3 is TGTGCCACCAGCAGAGTGGGCCAGGGGCTGAAAACTTTCTTT. V is TRBV15 and J is TRBJ1-1, with D tentatively TRBD1 (6 bases). CDR1 and CDR2 (germline): LNHNV, YYDKDF (reference sequence). Trimming removed 1 base from V and 12 bases from J, with 18 bases in between. There are 14 residues in the CDR3.

The chain recombines TRBV9 with TRBJ1-3; 9 bases match TRBD1. Germline V CDR1 and CDR2: SGDLS, YYNGEE. J lost 3 bases, V lost 4 bases, and 5 bases had no gene match. The CDR3 is made up of 15 amino acids. The CDR3 coding sequence is TGTGCCAGCAGCATACAGGGGGCGGTTGGAAACACCATATATTTT. It yields the protein CASSIQGAVGNTIYF. The entire variable domain, with the rest obtained from reference TRBV9 and TRBJ1-3, is as follows: DSGVTQTPKHLITATGQRVTLRCSPRSGDLSVYWYQQSLDQGLQFLIQYYNGEERAKGNILERFSAQQFPDLHSELNLSSLELGDSALYFCASSIQGAVGNTIYFGEGSWLTVV.

The chain uses TRBV18 and TRBJ2-6; 9 bases fit TRBD1. This CDR3 is 17 amino acids long. With 3 bases clipped from V and 3 bases from J, the junction kept 6 bases outside the gene matches. Germline lookup yields CDR1 KGHSH and CDR2 LQKENI. The CDR3 spells CASSPGTGSSGANVLTF. CDR3 DNA: TGTGCCAGCTCACCGGGGACAGGGTCAAGTGGGGCCAACGTCCTGACTTTC. Full variable domain (missing parts from reference TRBV18 and TRBJ2-6): NAGVMQNPRHLVRRRGQEARLRCSPMKGHSHVYWYRQLPEEGLKFMVYLQKENIIDESGMPKERFSAEFPKEGPSILRIQQVVRGDSAAYFCASSPGTGSSGANVLTFGAGSRLTVL.

In DNA, the CDR3 is TGTGCCAGCAGTTCTCGTGACAGGTACGAAGAGACCCAGTACTTC. Translated, it gives CASSSRDRYEETQYF. The J gene is TRBJ2-5, the V gene TRBV28; a weak D match, TRBD1 (6 bases). The CDR3 is 15 amino acids. Trimming stripped 4 bases from V and 3 bases from J, with 15 bases between. Germline loops: CDR1 MDHEN, CDR2 SYDVKM.

The chain joins TRBV11-2 to TRBJ1-6; 8 bases map to TRBD1. Germline values: CDR1 SGHAT, CDR2 FQNNGV. The CDR3 runs to 15 residues. Losses at the gene ends were 4 bases for V and 8 bases for J; bases not matched to a gene: 7. The CDR3 is CASSSAGQGHSPLHF. The CDR3 DNA reads TGTGCCAGCAGCTCGGCCGGACAGGGCCATTCACCCCTCCACTTT.

The rearrangement links TRBV4-1 to TRBJ1-5; the match to TRBD1 covers 8 bases. CDR3 length equals 17 residues. Germline loops: CDR1 MGHRA, CDR2 YSYEKL. The V segment lost 0 bases and the J segment 9 bases; nucleotides outside the gene matches: 13. CDR3 in DNA: TGCGCCAGCAGCCAAGATTGGGCAGGGGGCCCGGTCGGGCCCCAGCATTTT. It codes for CASSQDWAGGPVGPQHF.

The genes are TRBV6-1 and TRBJ1-6; 9 nucleotides align to TRBD1. CDR1 MNHNS and CDR2 SASEGT come from the germline V gene. The CDR3 is 14 residues long. Trimming removed 3 bases from V and 14 bases from J; junction bases left unmatched: 8. The CDR3: CASSDGTGKRALHF. CDR3 coding DNA: TGTGCCAGCAGTGACGGGACAGGGAAAAGGGCCCTCCACTTT.